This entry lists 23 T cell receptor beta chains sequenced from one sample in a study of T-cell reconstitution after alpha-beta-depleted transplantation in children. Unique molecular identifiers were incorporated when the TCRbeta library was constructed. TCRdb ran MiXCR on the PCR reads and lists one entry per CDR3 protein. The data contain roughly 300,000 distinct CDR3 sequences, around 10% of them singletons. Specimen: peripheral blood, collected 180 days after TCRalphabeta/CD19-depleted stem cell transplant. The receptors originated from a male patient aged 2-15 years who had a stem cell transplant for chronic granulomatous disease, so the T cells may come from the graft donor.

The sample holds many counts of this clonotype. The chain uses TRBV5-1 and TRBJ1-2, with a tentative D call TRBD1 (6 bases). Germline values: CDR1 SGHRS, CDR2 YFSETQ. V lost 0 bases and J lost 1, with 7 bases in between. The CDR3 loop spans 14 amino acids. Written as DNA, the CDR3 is TGCGCCAGCAGCTTGGGGACAGTTAACTATGGCTACACCTTC. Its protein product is CASSLGTVNYGYTF.

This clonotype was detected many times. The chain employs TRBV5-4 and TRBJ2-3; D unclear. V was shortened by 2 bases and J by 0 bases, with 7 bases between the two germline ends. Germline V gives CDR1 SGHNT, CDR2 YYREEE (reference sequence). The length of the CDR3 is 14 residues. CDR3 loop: CASSFGFSTDTQYF. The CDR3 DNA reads TGTGCCAGCAGCTTTGGGTTTAGCACAGATACGCAGTATTTT. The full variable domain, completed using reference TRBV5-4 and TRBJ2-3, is ETGVTQSPTHLIKTRGQQVTLRCSSQSGHNTVSWYQQALGQGPQFIFQYYREEENGRGNFPPRFSGLQFPNYSSELNVNALELDDSALYLCASSFGFSTDTQYFGPGTRLTVL.

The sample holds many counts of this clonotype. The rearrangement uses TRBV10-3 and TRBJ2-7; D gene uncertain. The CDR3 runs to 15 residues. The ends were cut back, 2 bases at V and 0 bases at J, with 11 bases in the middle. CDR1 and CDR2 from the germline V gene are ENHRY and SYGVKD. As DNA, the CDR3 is TGTGCCATCAGTGAGATCGTATCCCCCTCCTACGAGCAGTACTTC. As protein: CAISEIVSPSYEQYF.

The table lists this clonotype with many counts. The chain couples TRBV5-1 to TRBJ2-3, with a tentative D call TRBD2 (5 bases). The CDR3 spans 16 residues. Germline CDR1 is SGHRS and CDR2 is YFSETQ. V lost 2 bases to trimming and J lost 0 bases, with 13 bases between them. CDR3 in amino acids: CASSLRSGSSTDTQYF. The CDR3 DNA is TGCGCCAGCAGCTTAAGGAGCGGATCTAGCACAGATACGCAGTATTTT.

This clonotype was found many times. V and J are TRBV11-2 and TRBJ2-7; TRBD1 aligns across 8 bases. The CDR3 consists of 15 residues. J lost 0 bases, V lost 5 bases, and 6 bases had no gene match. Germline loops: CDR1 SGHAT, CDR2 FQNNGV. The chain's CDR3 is CASSTGQGGSYEQYF. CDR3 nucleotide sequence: TGTGCCAGCAGCACCGGACAGGGAGGCTCCTACGAGCAGTACTTC.

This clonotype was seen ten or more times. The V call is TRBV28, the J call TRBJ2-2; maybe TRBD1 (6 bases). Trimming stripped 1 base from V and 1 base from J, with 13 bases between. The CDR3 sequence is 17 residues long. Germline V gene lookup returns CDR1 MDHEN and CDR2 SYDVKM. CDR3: CASSLSPGVQNTGELFF. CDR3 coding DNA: TGTGCCAGCAGTTTATCTCCAGGGGTACAGAACACCGGGGAGCTGTTTTTT. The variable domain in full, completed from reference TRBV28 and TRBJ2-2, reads DVKVTQSSRYLVKRTGEKVFLECVQDMDHENMFWYRQDPGLGLRLIYFSYDVKMKEKGDIPEGYSVSREKKERFSLILESASTNQTSMYLCASSLSPGVQNTGELFFGEGSRLTVL.

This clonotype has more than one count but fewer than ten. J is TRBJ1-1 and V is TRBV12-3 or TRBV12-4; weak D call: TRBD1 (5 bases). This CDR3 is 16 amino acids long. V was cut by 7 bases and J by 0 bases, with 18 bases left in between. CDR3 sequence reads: CASILRPGVMNTEAFF. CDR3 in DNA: TGTGCCAGCATCTTACGTCCGGGGGTGATGAACACTGAAGCTTTCTTT.

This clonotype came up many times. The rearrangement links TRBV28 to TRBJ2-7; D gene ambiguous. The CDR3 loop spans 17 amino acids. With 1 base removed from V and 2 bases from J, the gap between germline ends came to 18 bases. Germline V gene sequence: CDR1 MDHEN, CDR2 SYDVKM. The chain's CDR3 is CASSLLGQATRTYEQYF. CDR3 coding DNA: TGTGCCAGCAGTTTATTAGGCCAGGCGACTCGAACCTACGAGCAGTACTTC.

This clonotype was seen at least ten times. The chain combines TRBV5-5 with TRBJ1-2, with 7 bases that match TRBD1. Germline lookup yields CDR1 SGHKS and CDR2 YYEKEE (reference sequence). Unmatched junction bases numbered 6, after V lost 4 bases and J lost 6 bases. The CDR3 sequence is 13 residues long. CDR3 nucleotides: TGTGCCAGCAGCGCAACAGGGGTGGATGGCTACACCTTC. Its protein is CASSATGVDGYTF.

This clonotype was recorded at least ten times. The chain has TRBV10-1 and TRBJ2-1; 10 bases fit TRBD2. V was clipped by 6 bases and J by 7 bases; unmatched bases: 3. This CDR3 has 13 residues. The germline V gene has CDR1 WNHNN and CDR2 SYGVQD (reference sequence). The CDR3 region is CASSQTSGNEQFF. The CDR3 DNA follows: TGCGCCAGCAGCCAGACTAGCGGGAATGAGCAGTTCTTC.

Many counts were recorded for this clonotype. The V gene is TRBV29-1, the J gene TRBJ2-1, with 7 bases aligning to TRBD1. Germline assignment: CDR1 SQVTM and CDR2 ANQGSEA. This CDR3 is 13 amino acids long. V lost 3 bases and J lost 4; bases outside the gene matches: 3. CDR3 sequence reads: CSVDIQGYNEQFF. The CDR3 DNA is TGCAGCGTTGATATACAGGGGTACAATGAGCAGTTCTTC.

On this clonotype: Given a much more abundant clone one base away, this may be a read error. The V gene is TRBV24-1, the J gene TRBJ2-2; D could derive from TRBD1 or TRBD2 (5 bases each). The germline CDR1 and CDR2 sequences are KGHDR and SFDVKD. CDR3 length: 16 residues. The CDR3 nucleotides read TGTGCCACCAGTGATTCCGGGACGGGAAACACCGTGGAGCTGTTTTTT. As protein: CATSDSGTGNTVELFF.

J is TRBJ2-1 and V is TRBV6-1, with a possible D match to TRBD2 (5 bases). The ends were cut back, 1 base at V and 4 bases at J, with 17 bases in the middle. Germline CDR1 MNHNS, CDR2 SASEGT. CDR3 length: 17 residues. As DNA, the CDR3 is TGTGCCAGCAGTGAAGGGGTAGCGCCTATTCCATACAATGAGCAGTTCTTC. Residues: CASSEGVAPIPYNEQFF.

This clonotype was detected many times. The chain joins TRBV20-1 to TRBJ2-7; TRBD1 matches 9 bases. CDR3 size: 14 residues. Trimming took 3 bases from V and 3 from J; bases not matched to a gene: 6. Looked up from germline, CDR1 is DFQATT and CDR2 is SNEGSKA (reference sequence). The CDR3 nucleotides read TGCAGTGCTAGGGGGACAGGGTCCCGCTACGAGCAGTACTTC. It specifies CSARGTGSRYEQYF.

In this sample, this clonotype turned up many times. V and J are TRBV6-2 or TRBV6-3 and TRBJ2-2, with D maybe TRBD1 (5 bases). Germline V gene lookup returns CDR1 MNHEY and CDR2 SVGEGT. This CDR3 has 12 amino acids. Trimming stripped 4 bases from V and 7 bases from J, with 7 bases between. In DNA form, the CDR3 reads TGTGCCAGCAGTTGGGGCGTCGGGGAGCTGTTTTTT. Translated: CASSWGVGELFF.

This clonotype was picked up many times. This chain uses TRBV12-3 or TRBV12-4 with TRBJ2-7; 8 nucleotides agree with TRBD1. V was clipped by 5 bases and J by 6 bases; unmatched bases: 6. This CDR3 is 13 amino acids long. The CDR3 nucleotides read TGTGCCAGCAGTCCCCGGACAGGGTTCGAGCAGTACTTC. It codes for CASSPRTGFEQYF.

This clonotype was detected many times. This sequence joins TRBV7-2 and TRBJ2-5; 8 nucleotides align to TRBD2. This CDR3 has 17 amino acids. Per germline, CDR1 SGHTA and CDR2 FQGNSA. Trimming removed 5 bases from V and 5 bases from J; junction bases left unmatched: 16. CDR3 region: CASSLRRRAGGLETQYF. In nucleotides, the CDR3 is TGTGCCAGCAGCCTACGGCGACGGGCGGGGGGCCTTGAGACCCAGTACTTC.

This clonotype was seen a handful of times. CDR3 coding DNA: TGTGCCAGCAGCGTCCGGGACAGTAATGAAAAACTGTTTTTT. Translated, it gives CASSVRDSNEKLFF. The genes are TRBV13 and TRBJ1-4; 7 positions match TRBD1. The CDR3 runs to 14 residues. With 5 bases clipped from V and 4 bases from J, the junction kept 4 bases outside the gene matches. CDR1 PRHDT and CDR2 FYEKMQ come from the germline V gene (reference sequence). The full variable domain, with the rest looked up from reference TRBV13 and TRBJ1-4, is AAGVIQSPRHLIKEKRETATLKCYPIPRHDTVYWYQQGPGQDPQFLISFYEKMQSDKGSIPDRFSAQQFSDYHSELNMSSLELGDSALYFCASSVRDSNEKLFFGSGTQLSVL.

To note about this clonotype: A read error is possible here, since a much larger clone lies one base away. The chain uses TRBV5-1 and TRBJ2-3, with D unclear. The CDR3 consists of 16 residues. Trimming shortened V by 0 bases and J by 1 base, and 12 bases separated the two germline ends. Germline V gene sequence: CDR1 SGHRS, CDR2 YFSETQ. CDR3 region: CASSLGDKPGTDTQYF. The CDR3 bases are TGCGCCAGCAGCTTGGGAGACAAACCGGGCACAGATACGCAGTATTTT.

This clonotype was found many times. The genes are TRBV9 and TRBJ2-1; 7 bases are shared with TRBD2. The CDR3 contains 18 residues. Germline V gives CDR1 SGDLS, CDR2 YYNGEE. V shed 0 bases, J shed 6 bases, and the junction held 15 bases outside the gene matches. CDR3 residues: CASSVGAGVGFVGNEQFF. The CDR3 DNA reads TGTGCCAGCAGCGTAGGGGCGGGAGTTGGTTTTGTGGGCAATGAGCAGTTCTTC.

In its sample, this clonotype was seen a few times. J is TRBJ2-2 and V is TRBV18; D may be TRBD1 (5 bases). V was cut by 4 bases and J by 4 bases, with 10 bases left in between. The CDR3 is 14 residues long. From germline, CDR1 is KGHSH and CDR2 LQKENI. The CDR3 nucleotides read TGTGCCAGCTCACAGGGGTATTTCACCGGGGAGCTGTTTTTT. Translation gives CASSQGYFTGELFF.

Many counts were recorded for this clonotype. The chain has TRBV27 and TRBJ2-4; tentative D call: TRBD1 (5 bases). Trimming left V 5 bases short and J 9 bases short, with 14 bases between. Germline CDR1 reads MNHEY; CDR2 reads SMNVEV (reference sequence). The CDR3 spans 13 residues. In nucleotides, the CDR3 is TGTGCCAGCAGTGGGGCCGGAGTGCGCATTCAGTACTTC. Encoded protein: CASSGAGVRIQYF.

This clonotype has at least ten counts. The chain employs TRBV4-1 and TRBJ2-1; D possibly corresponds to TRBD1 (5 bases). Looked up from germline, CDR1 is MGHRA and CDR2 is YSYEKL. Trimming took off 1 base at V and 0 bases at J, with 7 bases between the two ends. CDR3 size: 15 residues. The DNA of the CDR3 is TGCGCCAGCAGCCAAGTCAGGGTCTCCTACAATGAGCAGTTCTTC. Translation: CASSQVRVSYNEQFF.